The 12 T cell receptor beta chains presented below share a single source sample, sequenced in a study of shared clonotypes between healthy human individuals. Here immunoSEQ multiplex PCR was the method, and the copy in TCRdb shows in-frame clones only, minus some. The sample includes millions of clones, approximately 94% of them seen just once. As defined, naive CD8 cells were CD45RO-negative and positively selected for CCR7, with terminally differentiated effector memory CD45RA+ cells excluded. Sequenced: naive CD8+ T cells from PBMCs. These receptors originate from a man aged 18-30 years in good health. Some clones in this sample may be carry-over from other donors' samples.

Comments on this clone: Other nucleotide sequences in the sample specify the same CDR3. The chain has TRBV5-4 and TRBJ2-3; tentatively, D is TRBD2 (5 bases). V was pared by 0 bases and J by 3 bases, with 8 bases between. The CDR3 contains 14 residues. Germline V lookup: CDR1 SGHNT, CDR2 YYREEE (reference sequence). CDR3 sequence: CASSLAAGTDTQYF. Here the CDR3 DNA reads TGTGCCAGCAGCTTGGCGGCGGGTACAGATACGCAGTATTTT.

V and J are TRBV28 and TRBJ2-1, with 7 bases matching TRBD2. Losses at the gene ends were 11 bases for V and 0 bases for J; bases not matched to a gene: 4. The CDR3 covers 13 residues. Germline V gene sequence: CDR1 MDHEN, CDR2 SYDVKM. As DNA, the CDR3 is TGTGCCGGGGGGGGGTCCTCCTACAATGAGCAGTTCTTC. Protein sequence: CAGGGSSYNEQFF. The variable domain in full, with the rest retrieved from reference TRBV28 and TRBJ2-1, is DVKVTQSSRYLVKRTGEKVFLECVQDMDHENMFWYRQDPGLGLRLIYFSYDVKMKEKGDIPEGYSVSREKKERFSLILESASTNQTSMYLCAGGGSSYNEQFFGPGTRLTVL.

The V and J genes are TRBV28 and TRBJ2-7; 9 nucleotides line up with TRBD1. The CDR3 is 15 residues long. CDR1 MDHEN and CDR2 SYDVKM come from the germline V gene. V lost 6 bases and J lost 3; bases outside the gene matches: 9. CDR3 amino acids: CASRGELTGGYEQYF. Written as DNA, the CDR3 is TGTGCCAGCAGGGGAGAGCTGACAGGGGGCTACGAGCAGTACTTC.

V is TRBV5-5 and J is TRBJ2-1; D is unresolved. This CDR3 comprises 16 residues. Germline-derived CDR1 and CDR2 are SGHKS and YYEKEE (reference sequence). Trimming left V 3 bases short and J 2 bases short, with 15 bases between. The CDR3 region is CASSSGETYTYNEQFF. In DNA, the CDR3 is TGTGCCAGCAGCTCCGGTGAAACTTATACCTACAATGAGCAGTTCTTC.

The V and J genes are TRBV4-2 and TRBJ2-7, with TRBD2 matching 7 bases. V shed 5 bases, J shed 2 bases, and the junction held 12 bases outside the gene matches. The germline V gene has CDR1 LGHNA and CDR2 YNFKEQ. CDR3 length equals 16 residues. The CDR3 here is CASSDTRAGKPYEQYF. The CDR3 region has the DNA TGTGCCAGCAGCGACACCCGAGCGGGAAAGCCCTACGAGCAGTACTTC.

The rearrangement links TRBV5-1 to TRBJ1-2; 7 bases line up with TRBD1. This CDR3 is 16 amino acids long. Germline CDR1 and CDR2: SGHRS and YFSETQ. The ends lost 2 bases at V and 3 bases at J; junction bases unmatched: 10. The CDR3 bases are TGCGCCAGCAGCTTTTTACGACAGGGCGCGGACTATGGCTACACCTTC. This gives the protein CASSFLRQGADYGYTF. Looking up the rest from reference TRBV5-1 and TRBJ1-2 gives the full variable domain: KAGVTQTPRYLIKTRGQQVTLSCSPISGHRSVSWYQQTPGQGLQFLFEYFSETQRNKGNFPGRFSGRQFSNSRSEMNVSTLELGDSALYLCASSFLRQGADYGYTFGSGTRLTVV.

On this clone: Different DNA sequences within this sample yield the same CDR3. The rearrangement joins TRBV7-8 to TRBJ2-7; 7 bases map to TRBD1. Per the germline V gene, CDR1 is SGHVS and CDR2 is FQNEAQ. The ends lost 3 bases at V and 1 base at J; junction bases unmatched: 3. This CDR3 has 14 amino acids. In DNA, the CDR3 is TGTGCCAGCAGCTTGGGCAGGGGGTCCTACGAGCAGTACTTC. It translates to CASSLGRGSYEQYF.

V gene TRBV6-1 combines with J gene TRBJ2-7, with D perhaps matching TRBD1 (5 bases). CDR3 length equals 13 residues. The V gene's germline CDR1 is MNHNS and CDR2 SASEGT. Trimming pared 1 base from V and 3 bases from J, leaving 7 bases between. CDR3 DNA: TGTGCCAGCAGTGAAGGGACACTCTACGAGCAGTACTTC. This codes for CASSEGTLYEQYF.

V and J are TRBV7-9 and TRBJ2-5; D gene unclear. The J call is uncertain, as TRBJ2-7 better fits the DNA end. CDR1 and CDR2 (germline): SEHNR, FQNEAQ (reference sequence). The CDR3 is 14 amino acids. The CDR3 DNA sequence: TGTGCCAGCAGCTTGACCGTGCAGGACTACGAGCAGTACTTC. Translation: CASSLTVQDYEQYF.

The V and J genes are TRBV9 and TRBJ1-1; possible D gene TRBD1, 5 bases. The CDR3 contains 14 residues. The germline V and J ends were trimmed by 8 bases and 4 bases, with 18 bases remaining between them. Germline V gives CDR1 SGDLS, CDR2 YYNGEE. CDR3 protein: CASTTEARGTEAFF. CDR3 bases: TGTGCCAGTACGACGGAGGCGAGGGGCACTGAAGCTTTCTTT.

The rearrangement uses TRBV9 and TRBJ2-1, with D perhaps assigned TRBD1 or TRBD2 (5 bases each). V shed 0 bases and J shed 5 bases, with 12 bases lying between them. The CDR3 is 15 amino acids. The germline V gene encodes CDR1 SGDLS and CDR2 YYNGEE. CDR3 sequence (DNA): TGTGCCAGCAGCGTAGAGGGGACGGCACACAATGAGCAGTTCTTC. It codes for CASSVEGTAHNEQFF.

The chain employs TRBV10-3 and TRBJ1-1, with D tentatively TRBD1 (5 bases). The V end was cut by 3 bases, the J end by 3 bases, with 11 bases between. The CDR3 loop spans 14 amino acids. Germline V gene data show CDR1 as ENHRY and CDR2 as SYGVKD. This CDR3 is CAISEFGRDTEAFF. CDR3 bases: TGTGCCATCAGTGAATTCGGCAGGGACACTGAAGCTTTCTTT.